This TCR beta chain appears in the sequencing data of a study of beta chain features in type 1 diabetes. Germline trimming cut 1 base from V and 4 bases from J; bases unmatched to any gene: 3. CDR3 length: 15 amino acids. From germline, CDR1 is SGHNT and CDR2 YYREEE (reference sequence). cDNA synthesis used the whole RNA isolate, giving expressed TCRB sequences. Measured with immunoSEQ multiplex PCR; TCRdb has only the in-frame clones, and not every one. The sample has 330,000 or so clones; 11% to 15% are singletons. The chain couples TRBV5-4 to TRBJ2-5; 11 bases match TRBD2. The specimen sequenced was central memory CD4+ T cells from blood. This receptor was obtained from a man younger than 40 in good health. As DNA, the CDR3 is TGTGCCAGCAGCTTGACTGGGACTAGCGGAGAGACCCAGTACTTC. It translates to CASSLTGTSGETQYF.